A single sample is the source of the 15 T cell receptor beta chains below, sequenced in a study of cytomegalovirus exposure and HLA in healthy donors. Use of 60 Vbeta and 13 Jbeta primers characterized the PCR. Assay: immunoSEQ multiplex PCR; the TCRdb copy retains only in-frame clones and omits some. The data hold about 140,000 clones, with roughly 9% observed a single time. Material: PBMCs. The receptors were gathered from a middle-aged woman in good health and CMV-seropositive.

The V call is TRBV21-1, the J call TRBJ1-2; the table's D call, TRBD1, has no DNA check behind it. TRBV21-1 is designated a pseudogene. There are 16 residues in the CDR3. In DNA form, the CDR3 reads TGTGCCAGCAGCAGACCATACAGGGAGTCCCTATATGGCTACACCTTC. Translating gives CASSRPYRESLYGYTF.

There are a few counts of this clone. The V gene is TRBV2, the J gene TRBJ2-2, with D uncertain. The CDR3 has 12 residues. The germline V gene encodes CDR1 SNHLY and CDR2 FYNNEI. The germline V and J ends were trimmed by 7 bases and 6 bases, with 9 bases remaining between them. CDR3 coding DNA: TGTGCCAGCACGCTCCGGGCCGGGGAGCTGTTTTTT. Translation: CASTLRAGELFF.

This chain's CDR3 is CAISVGGGLTGQETQYF. The CDR3 nucleotides are TGTGCCATCAGTGTTGGGGGGGGCCTAACTGGTCAAGAGACCCAGTACTTC. V usage is TRBV10-3 and J usage is TRBJ2-5, with D possibly matching TRBD2 (7 bases). This CDR3 is 17 amino acids long. Germline loops: CDR1 ENHRY, CDR2 SYGVKD. V lost 4 bases and J 2 bases, leaving 20 bases between the germline ends.

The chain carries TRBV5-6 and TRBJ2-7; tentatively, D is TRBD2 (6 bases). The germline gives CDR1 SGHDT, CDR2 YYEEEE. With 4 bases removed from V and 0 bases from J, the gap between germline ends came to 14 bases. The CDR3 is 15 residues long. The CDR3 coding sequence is TGTGCCAGCAGCCAGGGACTTTTAAGCTCCTACGAGCAGTACTTC. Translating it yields CASSQGLLSSYEQYF.

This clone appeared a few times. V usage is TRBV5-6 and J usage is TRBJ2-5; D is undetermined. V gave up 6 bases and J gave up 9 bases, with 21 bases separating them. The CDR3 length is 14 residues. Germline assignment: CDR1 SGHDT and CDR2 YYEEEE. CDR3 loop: CASNVVGSLAAQYF. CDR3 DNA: TGTGCCAGCAACGTCGTCGGCAGCCTCGCGGCCCAGTACTTC.

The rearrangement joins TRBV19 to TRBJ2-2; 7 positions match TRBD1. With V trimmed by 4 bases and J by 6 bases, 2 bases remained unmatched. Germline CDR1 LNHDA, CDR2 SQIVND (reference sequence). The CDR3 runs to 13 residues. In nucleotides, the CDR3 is TGTGCCAGTAGTACAGACAGGGCCGGGGAGCTGTTTTTT. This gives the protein CASSTDRAGELFF.

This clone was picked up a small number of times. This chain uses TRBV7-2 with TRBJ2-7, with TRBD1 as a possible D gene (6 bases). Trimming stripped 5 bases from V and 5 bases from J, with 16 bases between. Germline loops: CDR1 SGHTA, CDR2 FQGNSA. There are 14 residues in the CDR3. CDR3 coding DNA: TGTGCCAGCAGCGTAAACAGGGTGAGGGACGAGCAGTACTTC. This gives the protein CASSVNRVRDEQYF.

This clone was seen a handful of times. The CDR3 region is CASSVNSIVQETQYF. CDR3 in DNA: TGTGCCAGCAGTGTCAACAGTATAGTACAAGAGACCCAGTACTTC. The chain employs TRBV6-1 and TRBJ2-5; D gene uncertain. Germline V gene data show CDR1 as MNHNS and CDR2 as SASEGT. The V gene lost 4 bases and the J gene lost 2 bases, with 14 bases spanning the gap. CDR3 length equals 15 residues.

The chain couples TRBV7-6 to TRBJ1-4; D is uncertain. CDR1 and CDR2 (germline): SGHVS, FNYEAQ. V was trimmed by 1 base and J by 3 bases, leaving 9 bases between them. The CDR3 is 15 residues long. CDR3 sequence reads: CASSLGPSANEKLFF. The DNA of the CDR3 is TGTGCCAGCAGCTTAGGGCCCTCTGCTAATGAAAAACTGTTTTTT. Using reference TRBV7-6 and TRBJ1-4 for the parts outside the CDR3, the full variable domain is GAGVSQSPRYKVTKRGQDVALRCDPISGHVSLYWYRQALGQGPEFLTYFNYEAQQDKSGLPNDRFSAERPEGSISTLTIQRTEQRDSAMYRCASSLGPSANEKLFFGSGTQLSVL.

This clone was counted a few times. CDR3: CASSDQGPAGSNTEAFF. In DNA, the CDR3 is TGTGCCAGCAGTGACCAGGGTCCCGCCGGATCGAACACTGAAGCTTTCTTT. The chain couples TRBV6-4 to TRBJ1-1; D is possibly TRBD1 (5 bases). The CDR3 is 17 residues long. Trimming removed 2 bases at V and 1 base at J, with 17 bases between. CDR1 is MRHNA and CDR2 is SNTAGT in the germline V gene.

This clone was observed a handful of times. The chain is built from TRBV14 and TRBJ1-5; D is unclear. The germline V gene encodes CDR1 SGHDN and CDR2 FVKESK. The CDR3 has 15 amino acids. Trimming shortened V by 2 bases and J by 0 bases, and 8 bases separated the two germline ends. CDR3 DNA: TGTGCCAGCAGCCAACTGAGGCCTAGCAATCAGCCCCAGCATTTT. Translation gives CASSQLRPSNQPQHF. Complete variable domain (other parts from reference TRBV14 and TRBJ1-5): EAGVTQFPSHSVIEKGQTVTLRCDPISGHDNLYWYRRVMGKEIKFLLHFVKESKQDESGMPNNRFLAERTGGTYSTLKVQPAELEDSGVYFCASSQLRPSNQPQHFGDGTRLSIL.

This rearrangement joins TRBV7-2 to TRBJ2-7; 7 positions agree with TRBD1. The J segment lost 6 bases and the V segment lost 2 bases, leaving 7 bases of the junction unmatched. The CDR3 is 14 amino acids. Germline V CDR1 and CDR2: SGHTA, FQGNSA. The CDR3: CASSLSVTGVEQYF. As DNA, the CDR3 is TGTGCCAGCAGCTTATCCGTAACAGGGGTCGAGCAGTACTTC.

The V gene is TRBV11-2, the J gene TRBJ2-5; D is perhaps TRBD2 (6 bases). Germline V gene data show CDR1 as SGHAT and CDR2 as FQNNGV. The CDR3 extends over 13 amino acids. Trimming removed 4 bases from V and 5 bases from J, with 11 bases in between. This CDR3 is CASSSRRGETQYF. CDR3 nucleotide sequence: TGTGCCAGCAGCTCCCGGAGGGGTGAGACCCAGTACTTC.

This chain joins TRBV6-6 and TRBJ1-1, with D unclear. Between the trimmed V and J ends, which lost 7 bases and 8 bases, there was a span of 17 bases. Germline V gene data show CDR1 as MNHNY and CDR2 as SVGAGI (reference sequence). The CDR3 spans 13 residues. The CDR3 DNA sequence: TGTGCCAGCATCGACTCAGCATCCAGCGAAGCTTTCTTT. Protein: CASIDSASSEAFF.

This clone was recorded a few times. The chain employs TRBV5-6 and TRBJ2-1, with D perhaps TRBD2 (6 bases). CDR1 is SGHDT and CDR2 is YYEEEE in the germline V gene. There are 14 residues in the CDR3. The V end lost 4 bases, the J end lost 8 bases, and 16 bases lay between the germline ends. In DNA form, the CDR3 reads TGTGCCAGCAGCCGCCGGGACTCCCTCCATGAGCAGTTCTTC. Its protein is CASSRRDSLHEQFF.